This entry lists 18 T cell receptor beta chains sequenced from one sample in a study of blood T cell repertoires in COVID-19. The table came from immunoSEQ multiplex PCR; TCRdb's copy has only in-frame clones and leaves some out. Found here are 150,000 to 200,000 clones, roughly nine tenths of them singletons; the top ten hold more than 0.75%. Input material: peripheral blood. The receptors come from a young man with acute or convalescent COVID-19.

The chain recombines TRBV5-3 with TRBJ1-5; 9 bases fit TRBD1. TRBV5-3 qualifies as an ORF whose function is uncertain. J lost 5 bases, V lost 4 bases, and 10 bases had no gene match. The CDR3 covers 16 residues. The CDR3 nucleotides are TGTGCCAGAAGCGGAACCGGGACAGGGTTTGATCAGCCCCAGCATTTT. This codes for CARSGTGTGFDQPQHF.

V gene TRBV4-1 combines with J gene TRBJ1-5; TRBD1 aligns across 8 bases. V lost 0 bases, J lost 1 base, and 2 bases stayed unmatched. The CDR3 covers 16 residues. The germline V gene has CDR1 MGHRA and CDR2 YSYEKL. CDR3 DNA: TGCGCCAGCAGCCAAGACAGGGGGCAAAGCAATCAGCCCCAGCATTTT. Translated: CASSQDRGQSNQPQHF.

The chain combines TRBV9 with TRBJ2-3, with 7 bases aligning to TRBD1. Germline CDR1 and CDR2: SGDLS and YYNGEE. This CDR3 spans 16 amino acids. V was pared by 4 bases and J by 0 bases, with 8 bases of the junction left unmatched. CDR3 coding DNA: TGTGCCAGCAGCTTTAGCACAGGGGTTAGCACAGATACGCAGTATTTT. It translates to CASSFSTGVSTDTQYF.

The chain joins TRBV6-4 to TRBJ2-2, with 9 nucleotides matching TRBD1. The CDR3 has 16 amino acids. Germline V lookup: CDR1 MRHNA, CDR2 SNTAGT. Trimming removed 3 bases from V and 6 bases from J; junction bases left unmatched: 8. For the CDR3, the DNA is TGTGCCAGCAGTGAATCCTTTACAGGGGGCCCCGGGGAGCTGTTTTTT. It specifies CASSESFTGGPGELFF.

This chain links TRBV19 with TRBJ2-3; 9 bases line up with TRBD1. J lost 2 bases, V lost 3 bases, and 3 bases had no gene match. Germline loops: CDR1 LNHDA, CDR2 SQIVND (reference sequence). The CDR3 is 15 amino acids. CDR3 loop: CASSIGQGITDTQYF. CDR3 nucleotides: TGTGCCAGTAGTATCGGACAGGGGATCACAGATACGCAGTATTTT. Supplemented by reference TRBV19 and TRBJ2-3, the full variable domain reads DGGITQSPKYLFRKEGQNVTLSCEQNLNHDAMYWYRQDPGQGLRLIYYSQIVNDFQKGDIAEGYSVSREKKESFPLTVTSAQKNPTAFYLCASSIGQGITDTQYFGPGTRLTVL.

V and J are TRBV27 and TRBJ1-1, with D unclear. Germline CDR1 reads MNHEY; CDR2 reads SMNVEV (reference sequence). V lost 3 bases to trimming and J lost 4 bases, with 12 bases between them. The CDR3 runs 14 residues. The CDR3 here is CASSFGRLGTEAFF. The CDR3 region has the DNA TGTGCCAGCAGTTTTGGGCGTTTAGGCACTGAAGCTTTCTTT.

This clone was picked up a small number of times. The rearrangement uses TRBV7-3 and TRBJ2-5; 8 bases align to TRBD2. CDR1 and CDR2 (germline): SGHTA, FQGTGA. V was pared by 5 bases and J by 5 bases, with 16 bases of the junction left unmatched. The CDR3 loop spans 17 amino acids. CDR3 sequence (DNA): TGTGCCAGCAGCCTCGGTGGATCTCCGGGACTAGTGGAGACCCAGTACTTC. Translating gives CASSLGGSPGLVETQYF.

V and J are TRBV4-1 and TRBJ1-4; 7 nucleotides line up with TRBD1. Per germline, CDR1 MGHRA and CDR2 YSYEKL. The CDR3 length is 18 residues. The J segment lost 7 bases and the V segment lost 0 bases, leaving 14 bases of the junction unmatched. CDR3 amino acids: CASSQDLRGRVVFEKLFF. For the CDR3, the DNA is TGCGCCAGCAGCCAAGATCTGAGGGGGCGCGTAGTTTTTGAAAAACTGTTTTTT.

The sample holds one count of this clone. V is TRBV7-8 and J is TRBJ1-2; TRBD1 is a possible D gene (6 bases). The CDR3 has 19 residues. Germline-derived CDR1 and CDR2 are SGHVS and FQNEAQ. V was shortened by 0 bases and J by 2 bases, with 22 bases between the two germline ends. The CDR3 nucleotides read TGTGCCAGCAGCTTAGCAAGAGTACTACAGGGTTATGGGAACTATGGCTACACCTTC. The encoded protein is CASSLARVLQGYGNYGYTF. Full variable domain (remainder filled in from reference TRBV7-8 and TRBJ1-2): GAGVSQSPRYKVAKRGQDVALRCDPISGHVSLFWYQQALGQGPEFLTYFQNEAQLDKSGLPSDRFFAERPEGSVSTLKIQRTQQEDSAVYLCASSLARVLQGYGNYGYTFGSGTRLTVV.

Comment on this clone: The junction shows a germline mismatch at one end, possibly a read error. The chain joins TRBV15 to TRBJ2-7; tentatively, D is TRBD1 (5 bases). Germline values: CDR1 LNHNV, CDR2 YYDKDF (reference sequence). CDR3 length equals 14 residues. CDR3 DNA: TGTGCCACCAGCAGAGATAGACAGTCCTCCGAGCAGTACTTC. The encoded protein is CATSRDRQSSEQYF.

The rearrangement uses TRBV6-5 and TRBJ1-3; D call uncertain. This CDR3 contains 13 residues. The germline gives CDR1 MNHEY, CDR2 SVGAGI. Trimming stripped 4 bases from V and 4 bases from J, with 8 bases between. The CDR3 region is CASSFTVGNTIYF. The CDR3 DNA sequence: TGTGCCAGCAGTTTTACAGTCGGAAACACCATATATTTT.

CDR3 DNA sequence: TGTGCCAGCAGCCAAGAAGCAGGGGATTTACCAGATACGCAGTATTTT. Its translation is CASSQEAGDLPDTQYF. The chain combines TRBV3-1 (or the pseudogene TRBV3-2) with TRBJ2-3, with D perhaps matching TRBD1 (6 bases). The CDR3 covers 16 residues. Deletions cut 0 bases from V and 4 bases from J, with 14 bases between. Germline V gene sequence: CDR1 LGHDT, CDR2 YNNKEL (reference sequence).

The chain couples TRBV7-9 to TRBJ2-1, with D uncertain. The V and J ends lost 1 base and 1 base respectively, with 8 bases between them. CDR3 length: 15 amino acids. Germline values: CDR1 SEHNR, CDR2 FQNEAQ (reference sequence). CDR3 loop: CASSLDPQSYNEQFF. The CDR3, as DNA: TGTGCCAGCAGCTTAGACCCACAATCCTACAATGAGCAGTTCTTC. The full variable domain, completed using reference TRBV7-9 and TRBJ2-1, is DTGVSQNPRHKITKRGQNVTFRCDPISEHNRLYWYRQTLGQGPEFLTYFQNEAQLEKSRLLSDRFSAERPKGSFSTLEIQRTEQGDSAMYLCASSLDPQSYNEQFFGPGTRLTVL.

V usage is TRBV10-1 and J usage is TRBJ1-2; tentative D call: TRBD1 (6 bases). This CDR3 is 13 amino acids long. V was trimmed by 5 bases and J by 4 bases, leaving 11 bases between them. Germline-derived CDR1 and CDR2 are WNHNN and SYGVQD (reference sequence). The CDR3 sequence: CASSPGVVYGYTF. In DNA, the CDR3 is TGCGCCAGCAGTCCAGGGGTAGTCTATGGCTACACCTTC.

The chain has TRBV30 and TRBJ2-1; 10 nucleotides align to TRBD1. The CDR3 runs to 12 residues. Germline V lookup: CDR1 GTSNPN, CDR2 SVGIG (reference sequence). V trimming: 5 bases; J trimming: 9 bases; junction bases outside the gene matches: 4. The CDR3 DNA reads TGTGCCTGGTCCCGACAGGGGGCTGAGCAGTTCTTC. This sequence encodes CAWSRQGAEQFF.

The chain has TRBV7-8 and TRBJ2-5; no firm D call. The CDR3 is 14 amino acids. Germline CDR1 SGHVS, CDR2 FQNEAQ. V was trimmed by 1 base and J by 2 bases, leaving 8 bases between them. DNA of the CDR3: TGTGCCAGCAGCTTAGTTCGCAGTCAAGAGACCCAGTACTTC. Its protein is CASSLVRSQETQYF. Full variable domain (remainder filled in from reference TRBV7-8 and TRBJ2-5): GAGVSQSPRYKVAKRGQDVALRCDPISGHVSLFWYQQALGQGPEFLTYFQNEAQLDKSGLPSDRFFAERPEGSVSTLKIQRTQQEDSAVYLCASSLVRSQETQYFGPGTRLLVL.

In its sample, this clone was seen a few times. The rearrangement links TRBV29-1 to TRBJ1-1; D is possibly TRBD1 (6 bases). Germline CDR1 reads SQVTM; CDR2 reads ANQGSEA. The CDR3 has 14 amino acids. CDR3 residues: CSARGGWVNTEAFF. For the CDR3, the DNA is TGCAGTGCCAGGGGAGGGTGGGTGAACACTGAAGCTTTCTTT.

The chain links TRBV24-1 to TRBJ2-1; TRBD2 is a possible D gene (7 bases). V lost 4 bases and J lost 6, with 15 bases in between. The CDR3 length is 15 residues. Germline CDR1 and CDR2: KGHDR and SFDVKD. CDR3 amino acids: CATSDPGGGGNEQFF. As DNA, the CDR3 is TGTGCCACCAGTGACCCCGGGGGAGGGGGCAATGAGCAGTTCTTC.